The 27 T cell receptor beta chains below all came from one sample that was sequenced in a study of blood T cell dynamics during melanoma immunotherapy (dated by TCRdb to the early 2020s). Library preparation employed the immunoSEQ multiplex PCR assay. The clones in this table, taken by TCRdb from immuneACCESS, are in-frame only. Not every clone is retained; where verified, under half of the shortfall comes from an unresolved V gene, and the cause of the rest is unknown. The sample records fewer than 25,000 clones, around 92% of which are singletons. 0.95% to 1.5% of the sample is taken by the ten largest. The time point label here, explained by the study, means: pre-treatment baseline. The sequencing used blood, collected from a patient treated with checkpoint blockade. The source of these receptors is a human donor with melanoma.

The J gene is TRBJ2-1, the V gene TRBV6-6; D is perhaps TRBD2 (5 bases). This CDR3 spans 13 amino acids. Trimming removed 7 bases from V and 10 bases from J, with 17 bases in between. The germline V gene has CDR1 MNHNY and CDR2 SVGAGI (reference sequence). The chain's CDR3 is CASTQRELEEQFF. As DNA, the CDR3 is TGTGCCAGCACCCAAAGGGAGTTAGAGGAGCAGTTCTTC.

This chain connects TRBV11-3 to TRBJ2-1; 10 bases agree with TRBD2. J lost 4 bases, V lost 1 base, and 1 base had no gene match. The germline CDR1 and CDR2 sequences are SGHNT and YENEEA. The CDR3 totals 15 residues. CDR3 DNA: TGTGCCAGCAGCTTAGGGACTAGCGGTTACAATGAGCAGTTCTTC. It is translated as CASSLGTSGYNEQFF.

The table lists this clone with a count of one. The gene calls are TRBV10-1 and TRBJ1-6; D remains unclear. This CDR3 spans 13 amino acids. The ends were cut back, 3 bases at V and 5 bases at J, with 5 bases in the middle. CDR1 and CDR2 from the germline V gene are WNHNN and SYGVQD (reference sequence). This CDR3 is CASSEKDNSPLHF. In DNA, the CDR3 is TGCGCCAGCAGTGAAAAGGATAATTCACCCCTCCACTTT.

This chain connects TRBV7-2 to TRBJ2-7; D may correspond to TRBD1 or TRBD2 (5 bases each). Trimming left V 5 bases short and J 2 bases short, with 13 bases between. The V gene's germline CDR1 is SGHTA and CDR2 FQGNSA. The CDR3 has 14 amino acids. The CDR3 DNA is TGTGCCAGCAGCCCTGATGGGGGTACCTACGAGCAGTACTTC. It codes for CASSPDGGTYEQYF. The full variable domain, with the rest looked up from reference TRBV7-2 and TRBJ2-7, is GAGVSQSPSNKVTEKGKDVELRCDPISGHTALYWYRQSLGQGLEFLIYFQGNSAPDKSGLPSDRFSAERTGGSVSTLTIQRTQQEDSAVYLCASSPDGGTYEQYFGPGTRLTVT.

The rearrangement links TRBV6-5 to TRBJ2-7, with D possibly matching TRBD1 (5 bases). Per germline, CDR1 MNHEY and CDR2 SVGAGI. This CDR3 is 15 amino acids long. V was clipped by 6 bases and J by 0 bases, with 15 bases between them. As DNA, the CDR3 is TGTGCCAGCAGCAACCCAGGGCGGAGCTCCTACGAGCAGTACTTC. Encoded protein: CASSNPGRSSYEQYF.

The chain couples TRBV7-7 to TRBJ2-2; no firm D call. The CDR3 is made up of 14 amino acids. V lost 5 bases to trimming and J lost 0 bases, with 7 bases between them. Germline loops: CDR1 SSHAT, CDR2 FNYEAQ (reference sequence). Written as DNA, the CDR3 is TGTGCCAGCAGCGGACGGACGAACACCGGGGAGCTGTTTTTT. As protein: CASSGRTNTGELFF. The variable domain in full, completed from reference TRBV7-7 and TRBJ2-2, reads GAGVSQSPRYKVTKRGQDVTLRCDPISSHATLYWYQQALGQGPEFLTYFNYEAQPDKSGLPSDRFSAERPEGSISTLTIQRTEQRDSAMYRCASSGRTNTGELFFGEGSRLTVL.

The V gene is TRBV7-9, the J gene TRBJ2-5; no clear D gene. V was trimmed by 5 bases and J by 8 bases, leaving 12 bases between them. The length of the CDR3 is 12 residues. The germline gives CDR1 SEHNR, CDR2 FQNEAQ (reference sequence). CDR3 nucleotides: TGTGCCAGCAGCCGCGAAATTGCCACCCAGTACTTC. Translating gives CASSREIATQYF.

In DNA form, the CDR3 reads TGTGCCAGCAGCTTAACGGGATCACCTTATGAGCAGTTCTTC. Translated: CASSLTGSPYEQFF. The chain employs TRBV7-2 and TRBJ2-1, with a possible D match to TRBD2 (5 bases). Between the trimmed V and J ends, which lost 2 bases and 8 bases, there was a span of 13 bases. This CDR3 contains 14 residues. Germline CDR1 SGHTA, CDR2 FQGNSA.

The V call is TRBV27, the J call TRBJ1-2, with no clear D. The CDR3 length is 15 residues. Trimming cost V 0 bases and J 3 bases, with 11 bases left between them. Per germline, CDR1 MNHEY and CDR2 SMNVEV (reference sequence). This chain's CDR3 is CASSLSTGPYYGYTF. Written as DNA, the CDR3 is TGTGCCAGCAGTTTATCGACCGGACCCTACTATGGCTACACCTTC.

The V and J genes are TRBV9 and TRBJ2-7, with 7 bases lining up with TRBD2. V gave up 0 bases and J gave up 4 bases; unmatched junction bases: 4. Germline V gene sequence: CDR1 SGDLS, CDR2 YYNGEE. The CDR3 spans 14 residues. CDR3 DNA sequence: TGTGCCAGCAGCGTAGCCGGGGAGGGTTACGAGCAGTACTTC. The encoded protein is CASSVAGEGYEQYF.

This clone came up a few times. The chain has TRBV7-9 and TRBJ1-1; D not resolved. The CDR3 has 14 amino acids. Germline loops: CDR1 SEHNR, CDR2 FQNEAQ (reference sequence). V lost 5 bases to trimming and J lost 0 bases, with 10 bases between them. CDR3 DNA sequence: TGTGCCAGCAGCCAGCGAGCGATGAACACTGAAGCTTTCTTT. As protein: CASSQRAMNTEAFF.

This clone has just one count. V is TRBV11-2 and J is TRBJ2-7; D is undetermined. Germline CDR1 and CDR2: SGHAT and FQNNGV. The CDR3 extends over 13 amino acids. V lost 3 bases and J 3 bases, leaving 9 bases between the germline ends. CDR3 amino acids: CASSFPIYYEQYF. The CDR3 DNA reads as TGTGCCAGCAGCTTTCCCATTTACTACGAGCAGTACTTC.

The chain employs TRBV5-1 and TRBJ2-7; D gene ambiguous. Between the trimmed V and J ends, which lost 4 bases and 3 bases, there was a span of 8 bases. Germline assignment: CDR1 SGHRS and CDR2 YFSETQ. The CDR3 has 12 amino acids. CDR3 in amino acids: CASSQSGYEQYF. The DNA of the CDR3 is TGCGCCAGCAGCCAAAGTGGCTACGAGCAGTACTTC.

The chain joins TRBV11-2 to TRBJ2-1; TRBD2 agrees at 14 bases. Losses at the gene ends were 4 bases for V and 9 bases for J; bases not matched to a gene: 5. The CDR3 covers 15 residues. The germline V gene encodes CDR1 SGHAT and CDR2 FQNNGV. CDR3: CASSWGLAGEGEQFF. Here the CDR3 DNA reads TGTGCCAGCAGCTGGGGACTAGCGGGAGAGGGTGAGCAGTTCTTC. Full variable domain (outside the CDR3, taken from reference TRBV11-2 and TRBJ2-1): EAGVAQSPRYKIIEKRQSVAFWCNPISGHATLYWYQQILGQGPKLLIQFQNNGVVDDSQLPKDRFSAERLKGVDSTLKIQPAKLEDSAVYLCASSWGLAGEGEQFFGPGTRLTVL.

This clone has a single count. The chain has TRBV19 and TRBJ2-3; a weak D match, TRBD1 (6 bases). The V and J ends lost 7 bases and 6 bases respectively, with 20 bases between them. The germline V gene has CDR1 LNHDA and CDR2 SQIVND (reference sequence). This CDR3 is 15 amino acids long. CDR3 sequence reads: CASMSRAYGQDTQYF. The CDR3 nucleotides are TGTGCCAGTATGAGTCGGGCTTATGGACAGGATACGCAGTATTTT. The full variable domain, its missing parts supplied by reference TRBV19 and TRBJ2-3, is DGGITQSPKYLFRKEGQNVTLSCEQNLNHDAMYWYRQDPGQGLRLIYYSQIVNDFQKGDIAEGYSVSREKKESFPLTVTSAQKNPTAFYLCASMSRAYGQDTQYFGPGTRLTVL.

This clone showed up just a few times. The J gene is TRBJ1-5, the V gene TRBV19; 8 positions agree with TRBD1. The CDR3 sequence is 15 residues long. Trimming cost V 3 bases and J 2 bases; bases outside gene matches: 3. From germline, CDR1 is LNHDA and CDR2 SQIVND (reference sequence). The CDR3 loop reads CASSIGQGRNQPQHF. The CDR3 DNA reads TGTGCCAGTAGTATCGGACAGGGTCGCAATCAGCCCCAGCATTTT.

V gene TRBV19 combines with J gene TRBJ1-2, with D unclear. Trimming left V 1 base short and J 14 bases short, with 17 bases between. Germline V CDR1 and CDR2: LNHDA, SQIVND (reference sequence). This CDR3 is 13 amino acids long. The CDR3 here is CASSIGSLKGTTF. In nucleotides, the CDR3 is TGTGCCAGTAGTATAGGCTCTTTAAAAGGAACTACCTTC. The full variable domain, in which reference TRBV19 and TRBJ1-2 provide the parts outside the CDR3, is DGGITQSPKYLFRKEGQNVTLSCEQNLNHDAMYWYRQDPGQGLRLIYYSQIVNDFQKGDIAEGYSVSREKKESFPLTVTSAQKNPTAFYLCASSIGSLKGTTFGSGTRLTVV.

The CDR3 is CASSFSRSYGYTF. In nucleotides, the CDR3 is TGTGCCAGCAGCTTTTCCAGGAGCTATGGCTACACCTTC. The rearrangement links TRBV5-4 to TRBJ1-2; D remains ambiguous. CDR1 is SGHNT and CDR2 is YYREEE in the germline V gene (reference sequence). CDR3 length: 13 amino acids. Trimming pared 2 bases from V and 4 bases from J, leaving 9 bases between. The complete variable domain, with remaining parts taken from reference TRBV5-4 and TRBJ1-2, reads ETGVTQSPTHLIKTRGQQVTLRCSSQSGHNTVSWYQQALGQGPQFIFQYYREEENGRGNFPPRFSGLQFPNYSSELNVNALELDDSALYLCASSFSRSYGYTFGSGTRLTVV.

This chain uses TRBV10-3 with TRBJ2-7, with D perhaps TRBD1 (5 bases). The CDR3 contains 16 residues. Germline-derived CDR1 and CDR2 are ENHRY and SYGVKD. V gave up 0 bases and J gave up 3 bases, with 15 bases separating them. Here the CDR3 reads CAISESAVRQRYEQYF. The CDR3 nucleotides read TGTGCCATCAGTGAGTCGGCCGTCAGACAGCGCTACGAGCAGTACTTC.

The chain is built from TRBV25-1 and TRBJ2-3, with D tentatively TRBD1 or TRBD2 (5 bases each). Germline V lookup: CDR1 MGHDK, CDR2 SYGVNS. V dropped 4 bases and J dropped 6 bases, with 20 bases sitting between them. This CDR3 has 16 amino acids. The CDR3 DNA is TGTGCCAGCAGTGGGGTAACCGGGACCCGAAGGGATACGCAGTATTTT. It is translated as CASSGVTGTRRDTQYF.

In regard to this clone: One end of the junction fails to match germline, which may point to a read error. The gene calls are TRBV7-3 and TRBJ2-3; the match to TRBD2 covers 7 bases. This CDR3 spans 15 amino acids. Germline-derived CDR1 and CDR2 are SGHTA and FQGTGA. This chain's CDR3 is CASTLAGQSTDTQYF. The DNA for the CDR3 is TGTGCCAGCACCTTAGCGGGCCAGAGCACAGATACGCAGTATTTT. Based on the CDR3 plus reference TRBV7-3 and TRBJ2-3, the full variable domain is GAGVSQTPSNKVTEKGKYVELRCDPISGHTALYWYRQSLGQGPEFLIYFQGTGAADDSGLPNDRFFAVRPEGSVSTLKIQRTERGDSAVYLCASTLAGQSTDTQYFGPGTRLTVL.

This chain links TRBV29-1 with TRBJ2-5; 11 bases align to TRBD2. The CDR3 has 12 residues. Germline-derived CDR1 and CDR2 are SQVTM and ANQGSEA. The CDR3 is CGVTSGVETQYF. In nucleotides, the CDR3 is TGCGGGGTGACTAGCGGGGTGGAGACCCAGTACTTC.

The genes are TRBV19 and TRBJ2-3; possibly TRBD1 for D (6 bases). The germline gives CDR1 LNHDA, CDR2 SQIVND (reference sequence). The CDR3 runs to 15 residues. V shed 5 bases and J shed 6 bases, with 18 bases lying between them. The CDR3 reads CASSFRQETGDTQYF. The CDR3 nucleotides read TGTGCCAGTAGTTTTCGACAGGAAACAGGGGATACGCAGTATTTT.

CDR3 nucleotides: TGTGCCAGCAGCTCGAGGTGGGCTAGCACAGATACGCAGTATTTT. Protein product: CASSSRWASTDTQYF. The chain combines TRBV7-8 with TRBJ2-3; D uncertain. The CDR3 is 15 amino acids. V dropped 4 bases and J dropped 0 bases, with 11 bases sitting between them. Per the germline V gene, CDR1 is SGHVS and CDR2 is FQNEAQ.

The chain links TRBV11-2 to TRBJ2-1; D may be TRBD1 (5 bases). The CDR3 runs to 15 residues. The V gene's germline CDR1 is SGHAT and CDR2 FQNNGV. V lost 5 bases to trimming and J lost 12 bases, with 23 bases between them. The CDR3: CASSPGYVAVPGQFF. In DNA form, the CDR3 reads TGTGCCAGCAGCCCAGGGTACGTGGCGGTCCCTGGGCAGTTCTTC.

The rearrangement links TRBV9 to TRBJ1-2; a possible D gene is TRBD1 (5 bases). The germline V and J ends were trimmed by 0 bases and 1 base, with 10 bases remaining between them. This CDR3 contains 15 residues. CDR1 and CDR2 (germline): SGDLS, YYNGEE. The CDR3 loop is CASSVGAGNNYGYTF. CDR3 coding DNA: TGTGCCAGCAGCGTAGGAGCAGGGAATAACTATGGCTACACCTTC. Combining the CDR3 with reference TRBV9 and TRBJ1-2 gives the whole variable domain DSGVTQTPKHLITATGQRVTLRCSPRSGDLSVYWYQQSLDQGLQFLIQYYNGEERAKGNILERFSAQQFPDLHSELNLSSLELGDSALYFCASSVGAGNNYGYTFGSGTRLTVV.

The chain employs TRBV5-4 and TRBJ1-2; no firm D call. From germline, CDR1 is SGHNT and CDR2 YYREEE (reference sequence). V was clipped by 2 bases and J by 0 bases, with 8 bases between them. This CDR3 comprises 14 residues. The CDR3 DNA sequence: TGTGCCAGCAGCTTAGACGGGTCTAACTATGGCTACACCTTC. Its protein product is CASSLDGSNYGYTF.